In this sample, the clone carrying this TCR beta chain turned up a few times. Antigen: not known. These data come from a study of quantifying T cell responses using KT2 cells. Study-level information: Reverse transcription used primers in the TCR alpha and beta constant regions.

A single-stranded UMI oligo with SP2 sequence was ligated to cDNA 3' ends. The first PCR ran 3 to 5 cycles with an equimolar RC1.1 and RC1.2 beta primer mix. From the UMI-ligation and nested PCR reads, TCRdb called clonotypes with MiXCR, one entry per CDR3 protein. The table includes about 50,000 distinct CDR3 sequences, around 10% detected once. Whole-study results and caveats: Very high KT2 spike-in numbers caused saturation in KT2 sequence detection.

KT2, a clone with a known TCR, was spiked into unfractionated PBMC. This CDR3 region has 15 residues. Trimming left V 6 bases short and J 7 bases short, with 18 bases between. Germline CDR1 and CDR2: MNHEY and SVGAGI. This receptor was identified in a human donor. The chain combines TRBV6-5 with TRBJ1-4, with D unresolved. The sample comprised PBMCs spiked with cells of the T cell clone KT2. The CDR3 region is CASRLGRARGEKLFF. In nucleotides, the CDR3 is TGTGCCAGCAGACTCGGGAGGGCGCGGGGTGAAAAACTGTTTTTT.